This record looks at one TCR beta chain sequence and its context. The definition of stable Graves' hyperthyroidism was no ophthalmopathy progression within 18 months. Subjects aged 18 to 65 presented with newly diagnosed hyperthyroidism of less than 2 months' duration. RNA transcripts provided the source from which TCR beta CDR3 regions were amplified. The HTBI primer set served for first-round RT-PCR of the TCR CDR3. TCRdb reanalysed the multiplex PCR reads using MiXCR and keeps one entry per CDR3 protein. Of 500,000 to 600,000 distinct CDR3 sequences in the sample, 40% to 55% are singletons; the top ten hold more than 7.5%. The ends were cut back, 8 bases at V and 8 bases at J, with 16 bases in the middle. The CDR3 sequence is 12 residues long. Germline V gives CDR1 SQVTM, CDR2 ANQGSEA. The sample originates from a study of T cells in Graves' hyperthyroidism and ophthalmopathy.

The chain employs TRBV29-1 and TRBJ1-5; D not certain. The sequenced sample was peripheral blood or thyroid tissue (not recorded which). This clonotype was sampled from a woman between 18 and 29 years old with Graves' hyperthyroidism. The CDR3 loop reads CSFGRVGKPQHF. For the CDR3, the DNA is TGCAGCTTCGGACGGGTGGGAAAGCCCCAGCATTTT. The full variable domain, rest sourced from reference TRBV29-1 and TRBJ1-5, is SAVISQKPSRDICQRGTSLTIQCQVDSQVTMMFWYRQQPGQSLTLIATANQGSEATYESGFVIDKFPISRPNLTFSTLTVSNMSPEDSSIYLCSFGRVGKPQHFGDGTRLSIL.